Presented here are 7 T cell receptor beta chains from one specimen sequenced in a study of blood T cell repertoires in COVID-19. Repertoires were generated with immunoSEQ multiplex PCR, while TCRdb's copy carries only in-frame clones and drops some. The sample carries roughly 77,000 clones, around 90% recorded once. Sequenced input: peripheral blood. The receptors stem from a man aged 50-60 years with active COVID-19.

V and J are TRBV4-3 and TRBJ2-5; possible D gene TRBD1, 5 bases. The CDR3 runs to 13 residues. Germline assignment: CDR1 LGHNA and CDR2 YSLEER. V was trimmed by 0 bases and J by 5 bases, leaving 7 bases between them. CDR3 region: CASSQDSGETQYF. The CDR3 bases are TGCGCCAGCAGCCAAGATTCAGGGGAGACCCAGTACTTC.

The chain carries TRBV23-1 and TRBJ2-5, with a possible D match to TRBD2 (6 bases). TRBV23-1 is noted as an ORF with a role that remains uncertain. The CDR3 is 18 residues long. Deletions cut 2 bases from V and 5 bases from J, with 24 bases between. For the CDR3, the DNA is TGCGCCAGCAGTCAAGCGCGGCAGGCTCACCGGGGGATGGAGACCCAGTACTTC. Protein sequence: CASSQARQAHRGMETQYF.

The V gene is TRBV28, the J gene TRBJ1-4, with 9 bases lining up with TRBD1. This CDR3 has 17 amino acids. The J segment lost 5 bases and the V segment lost 3 bases, leaving 10 bases of the junction unmatched. From germline, CDR1 is MDHEN and CDR2 SYDVKM. The CDR3 coding sequence is TGTGCCAGCAGTTTTAGTCCCGCGGACAGGGGAAATGAAAAACTGTTTTTT. It specifies CASSFSPADRGNEKLFF.

This clone has only one observation. The chain has TRBV7-8 and TRBJ2-5; perhaps TRBD2 as D (6 bases). This CDR3 contains 16 residues. Trimming shortened V by 0 bases and J by 9 bases, and 20 bases separated the two germline ends. Germline V CDR1 and CDR2: SGHVS, FQNEAQ. CDR3 sequence reads: CASSLAGGTPGAAQYF. As DNA, the CDR3 is TGTGCCAGCAGCTTAGCAGGCGGGACCCCCGGAGCGGCCCAGTACTTC.

The V gene is TRBV6-2 or TRBV6-3, the J gene TRBJ2-5; TRBD2 aligns across 7 bases. The CDR3 loop spans 16 amino acids. Germline-derived CDR1 and CDR2 are MNHEY and SVGEGT. Trimming took 1 base from V and 1 from J; bases not matched to a gene: 6. Written as DNA, the CDR3 is TGTGCCAGCAGTTACTGGGCAGGGAGGGTCCAAGAGACCCAGTACTTC. Translating it yields CASSYWAGRVQETQYF.

The count of this clone is one. This sequence joins TRBV14 and TRBJ2-1; 9 bases align to TRBD1. The CDR3 is 19 residues long. Losses at the gene ends were 0 bases for V and 7 bases for J; bases not matched to a gene: 16. From germline, CDR1 is SGHDN and CDR2 FVKESK. As DNA, the CDR3 is TGTGCCAGCAGCCAAGAAGTAGGTTTTGGGGGACAGGGAACTAATGAGCAGTTCTTC. This codes for CASSQEVGFGGQGTNEQFF.

The chain employs TRBV9 and TRBJ1-1; perhaps TRBD1 as D (6 bases). This CDR3 spans 15 amino acids. Germline V gives CDR1 SGDLS, CDR2 YYNGEE. V shed 3 bases and J shed 6 bases, with 18 bases lying between them. DNA for the CDR3: TGTGCCAGCAGCGACGGTACAGGGTTTAGAGCTGAAGCTTTCTTT. Translated: CASSDGTGFRAEAFF.